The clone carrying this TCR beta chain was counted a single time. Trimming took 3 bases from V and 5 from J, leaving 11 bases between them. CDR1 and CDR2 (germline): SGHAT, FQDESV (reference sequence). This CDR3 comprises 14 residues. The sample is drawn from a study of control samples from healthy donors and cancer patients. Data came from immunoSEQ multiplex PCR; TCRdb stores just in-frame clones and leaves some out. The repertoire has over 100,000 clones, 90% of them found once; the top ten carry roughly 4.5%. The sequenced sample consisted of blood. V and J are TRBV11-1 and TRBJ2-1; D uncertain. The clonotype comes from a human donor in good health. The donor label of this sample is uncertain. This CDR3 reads CASSLDGEHNEQFF. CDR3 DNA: TGTGCCAGCAGCTTGGATGGGGAACACAATGAGCAGTTCTTC. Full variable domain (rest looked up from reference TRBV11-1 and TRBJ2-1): EAEVAQSPRYKITEKSQAVAFWCDPISGHATLYWYRQILGQGPELLVQFQDESVVDDSQLPKDRFSAERLKGVDSTLKIQPAELGDSAMYLCASSLDGEHNEQFFGPGTRLTVL.